These 23 T cell receptor beta chains were all obtained from the same sample, sequenced in a study of T-cell reconstitution after alpha-beta-depleted transplantation in children. Preparing the TCRbeta library involved the use of unique molecular identifiers. Each CDR3 protein is one row after TCRdb ran MiXCR on the PCR reads. There are about 210,000 distinct CDR3 sequences in the sample; approximately 19% occur only once, and roughly two fifths lies in the top ten. The specimen comprised PBMCs, mostly from graft donor cells, sampled 360 days after TCRalphabeta/CD19-depleted stem cell transplant. These receptors were obtained from a male patient aged 2 to 10 who had a stem cell transplant for acute lymphoblastic leukemia, so the T cells may come from the graft donor.

This clonotype was seen more than once but under ten times. This chain uses TRBV10-3 with TRBJ1-5; 7 nucleotides align to TRBD1. V was clipped by 4 bases and J by 7 bases; unmatched bases: 4. Germline-derived CDR1 and CDR2 are ENHRY and SYGVKD. This CDR3 is 13 amino acids long. CDR3 in amino acids: CAISGQGRQPQHF. CDR3 in DNA: TGTGCCATCAGTGGACAGGGCCGACAGCCCCAGCATTTT.

This clonotype was seen ten or more times. The chain combines TRBV28 with TRBJ2-1; TRBD1 agrees at 9 bases. There are 17 residues in the CDR3. The ends lost 2 bases at V and 4 bases at J; junction bases unmatched: 9. The germline V gene encodes CDR1 MDHEN and CDR2 SYDVKM. The CDR3 sequence is CASSLLMTGGRYNEQFF. In DNA, the CDR3 is TGTGCCAGCAGTTTACTTATGACAGGGGGTAGGTACAATGAGCAGTTCTTC.

The CDR3 region has the DNA TGCGCCAGCAGCCACGACAGTTTCTCCTACGAGCAGTACTTC. It encodes CASSHDSFSYEQYF. The gene calls are TRBV4-3 and TRBJ2-7, with D maybe TRBD1 (5 bases). Germline CDR1 reads LGHNA; CDR2 reads YSLEER. The V end was cut by 3 bases, the J end by 0 bases, with 9 bases between. CDR3 length: 14 residues.

The chain joins TRBV21-1 to TRBJ1-1; TRBD1 is the table's D call and was not checked against the DNA. TRBV21-1 is deemed a pseudogene. There are 15 residues in the CDR3. CDR3 amino acids: CASSKSGQGRTEAFF. Here the CDR3 DNA reads TGTGCCAGCAGCAAATCGGGACAGGGTAGGACTGAAGCTTTCTTT.

This clonotype appeared a few times. The chain recombines TRBV20-1 with TRBJ2-5; D not certain. Trimming left V 6 bases short and J 3 bases short, with 5 bases between. In germline, CDR1 is DFQATT, CDR2 SNEGSKA (reference sequence). CDR3 length: 10 residues. CDR3 nucleotides: TGCAGTGCCATAAAAGAGACCCAGTACTTC. Its translation is CSAIKETQYF.

This clonotype turned up a few times. Here the CDR3 DNA reads TGTGCCAGCAGCTCCCGTGGCCCCAGTAGCTCCTACAATGAGCAGTTCTTC. It is translated as CASSSRGPSSSYNEQFF. This rearrangement joins TRBV7-2 to TRBJ2-1; D is ambiguous. This CDR3 is 17 amino acids long. V dropped 4 bases and J dropped 0 bases, with 16 bases sitting between them. Germline V gene sequence: CDR1 SGHTA, CDR2 FQGNSA.

This clonotype was seen a handful of times. The rearrangement uses TRBV15 and TRBJ2-7; D is undetermined. Germline loops: CDR1 LNHNV, CDR2 YYDKDF (reference sequence). V lost 0 bases, J lost 2 bases, and 20 bases lay in between. The CDR3 consists of 18 residues. The CDR3 DNA sequence: TGTGCCACCAGCAGAGATCGTATATTAGGGCCCCTTCCCTACGAGCAGTACTTC. Translating it yields CATSRDRILGPLPYEQYF.

This clonotype was counted only a few times. The J gene is TRBJ2-2, the V gene TRBV10-3, with 13 bases fitting TRBD2. Germline assignment: CDR1 ENHRY and CDR2 SYGVKD. The CDR3 is 16 amino acids. V trimming: 6 bases; J trimming: 0 bases; junction bases outside the gene matches: 1. The CDR3 is CAIRGLAGSNTGELFF. CDR3 DNA: TGTGCCATCAGGGGACTAGCGGGGTCGAACACCGGGGAGCTGTTTTTT.

The chain couples TRBV4-3 to TRBJ2-3; the match to TRBD2 covers 8 bases. Germline trimming cut 3 bases from V and 4 bases from J; bases unmatched to any gene: 15. This CDR3 contains 18 residues. Germline V gene lookup returns CDR1 LGHNA and CDR2 YSLEER. CDR3 sequence: CASSQTPRGAGVSDTQYF. The CDR3 DNA sequence: TGCGCCAGCAGCCAGACCCCCAGGGGAGCGGGAGTCTCAGATACGCAGTATTTT.

Only a few counts were recorded for this clonotype. Here the CDR3 DNA reads TGTGCCAGCAGTTACCATAGGGCGGGGAACATTCAGTACTTC. It specifies CASSYHRAGNIQYF. This sequence joins TRBV6-5 and TRBJ2-4; TRBD2 might be the D (6 bases). The CDR3 has 14 residues. The germline V gene encodes CDR1 MNHEY and CDR2 SVGAGI. V was shortened by 2 bases and J by 7 bases, with 12 bases between the two germline ends.

This clonotype was detected only a few times. This rearrangement joins TRBV5-1 to TRBJ2-3; tentative D call: TRBD1 (7 bases). Trimming took off 0 bases at V and 4 bases at J, with 15 bases between the two ends. Germline V CDR1 and CDR2: SGHRS, YFSETQ. The CDR3 loop spans 16 amino acids. The DNA of the CDR3 is TGCGCCAGCAGCTTGGCCCTTCAGGGGGGCGCAGATACGCAGTATTTT. Translated: CASSLALQGGADTQYF.

This chain links TRBV10-3 with TRBJ2-7; TRBD1 matches 7 bases. With 6 bases clipped from V and 4 bases from J, the junction kept 12 bases outside the gene matches. CDR1 and CDR2 from the germline V gene are ENHRY and SYGVKD. The CDR3 spans 15 residues. The CDR3 protein is CAIRDFRQGIYEQYF. In DNA form, the CDR3 reads TGTGCCATCAGAGATTTCAGACAGGGTATTTACGAGCAGTACTTC.

V gene TRBV6-4 combines with J gene TRBJ1-1, with D unclear. Germline values: CDR1 MRHNA, CDR2 SNTAGT. V was trimmed by 11 bases and J by 3 bases, leaving 10 bases between them. This CDR3 contains 11 residues. This CDR3 is CAALRDTEAFF. In DNA, the CDR3 is TGTGCCGCCTTGAGGGACACTGAAGCTTTCTTT.

The genes are TRBV19 and TRBJ2-2; 9 bases are shared with TRBD2. With 7 bases clipped from V and 1 base from J, the junction kept 7 bases outside the gene matches. Germline loops: CDR1 LNHDA, CDR2 SQIVND (reference sequence). The CDR3 length is 16 residues. The CDR3 protein is CASTSGLAENTGELFF. The CDR3 region has the DNA TGTGCCAGTACCTCGGGACTAGCTGAGAACACCGGGGAGCTGTTTTTT.

This clonotype was detected many times. This rearrangement joins TRBV20-1 to TRBJ2-7; 7 positions agree with TRBD1. Trimming took 3 bases from V and 0 from J; bases not matched to a gene: 5. There are 14 residues in the CDR3. Looked up from germline, CDR1 is DFQATT and CDR2 is SNEGSKA (reference sequence). The CDR3 nucleotides are TGCAGTGCTAGGAAGGGGACAGTCTCCTACGAGCAGTACTTC. Translating gives CSARKGTVSYEQYF.

The chain uses TRBV5-1 and TRBJ1-5; D might be TRBD1 (5 bases). The V end was cut by 5 bases, the J end by 0 bases, with 9 bases between. This CDR3 is built from 14 residues. The V gene's germline CDR1 is SGHRS and CDR2 YFSETQ. CDR3 DNA sequence: TGCGCCAGCAGGGAAGGGGATAGCAATCAGCCCCAGCATTTT. The encoded protein is CASREGDSNQPQHF. The variable domain in full, completed from reference TRBV5-1 and TRBJ1-5, reads KAGVTQTPRYLIKTRGQQVTLSCSPISGHRSVSWYQQTPGQGLQFLFEYFSETQRNKGNFPGRFSGRQFSNSRSEMNVSTLELGDSALYLCASREGDSNQPQHFGDGTRLSIL.

In its sample, this clonotype was seen a few times. This chain connects TRBV7-3 to TRBJ2-4; 12 bases line up with TRBD2. This CDR3 spans 15 amino acids. Germline V gene lookup returns CDR1 SGHTA and CDR2 FQGTGA. Losses at the gene ends were 2 bases for V and 9 bases for J; bases not matched to a gene: 5. CDR3 sequence reads: CASSLASGGATIQYF. CDR3 sequence (DNA): TGTGCCAGCAGCTTAGCTAGCGGGGGGGCCACCATTCAGTACTTC.

This clonotype was counted a few times. J is TRBJ2-7 and V is TRBV5-1; D remains unclear. The ends were cut back, 2 bases at V and 4 bases at J, with 10 bases in the middle. Germline loops: CDR1 SGHRS, CDR2 YFSETQ. The CDR3 contains 13 residues. CDR3 region: CASSFAVGYEQYF. The DNA for the CDR3 is TGCGCCAGCAGCTTCGCAGTAGGGTACGAGCAGTACTTC.

The rearrangement uses TRBV7-2 and TRBJ2-5; D is unclear. There are 13 residues in the CDR3. In germline, CDR1 is SGHTA, CDR2 FQGNSA. Trimming left V 5 bases short and J 2 bases short, with 9 bases between. The CDR3 DNA reads as TGTGCCAGCAGCCGAGAGAGACAAGAGACCCAGTACTTC. Residues: CASSRERQETQYF.

A few counts support this clonotype. The CDR3 bases are TGTGCCAGCAGCTCAGTAACAAGCACAGATACGCAGTATTTT. It codes for CASSSVTSTDTQYF. J is TRBJ2-3 and V is TRBV5-6, with no clear D. V lost 3 bases and J lost 0, with 8 bases in between. Germline-derived CDR1 and CDR2 are SGHDT and YYEEEE. The CDR3 has 14 amino acids.

Comment on this clonotype: This CDR3 fails to terminate in the conserved phenylalanine or tryptophan, so it likely reflects a read error. The rearrangement uses TRBV23-1 and TRBJ1-1; no firm D call. TRBV23-1 is placed among ORFs of uncertain function. The CDR3 length is 11 residues. Between the trimmed V and J ends, which lost 6 bases and 2 bases, there was a span of 4 bases. The CDR3 DNA sequence: TGCGCCAGCAGGAAAAACACTGAAGCTTTCCTT. This gives the protein CASRKNTEAFL.

This clonotype showed up just a few times. The genes are TRBV12-3 or TRBV12-4 and TRBJ1-1; tentatively, D is TRBD1 (5 bases). This CDR3 has 13 amino acids. Trimming pared 7 bases from V and 4 bases from J, leaving 13 bases between. The chain's CDR3 is CASTQFGGTEAFF. The CDR3 bases are TGTGCCAGCACCCAATTTGGGGGCACTGAAGCTTTCTTT.

Only a few counts were recorded for this clonotype. The J gene is TRBJ2-7, the V gene TRBV5-6, with TRBD1 matching 10 bases. From germline, CDR1 is SGHDT and CDR2 YYEEEE. This CDR3 comprises 16 residues. V lost 4 bases to trimming and J lost 2 bases; unmatched junction nucleotides: 9. The CDR3 sequence: CASSPKWTGGTYEQYF. As DNA, the CDR3 is TGTGCCAGCAGCCCGAAATGGACAGGGGGGACCTACGAGCAGTACTTC.